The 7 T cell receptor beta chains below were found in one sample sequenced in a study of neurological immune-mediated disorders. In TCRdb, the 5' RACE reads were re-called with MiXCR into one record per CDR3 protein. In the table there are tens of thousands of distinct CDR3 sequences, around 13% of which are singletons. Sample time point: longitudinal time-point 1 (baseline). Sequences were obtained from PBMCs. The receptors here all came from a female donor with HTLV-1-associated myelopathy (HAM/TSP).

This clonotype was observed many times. In DNA form, the CDR3 reads TGTGCCAGCAGCCACCCCCCAGGGGGCCGGAACAATGAGCAGTTCTTC. Its translation is CASSHPPGGRNNEQFF. The rearrangement uses TRBV7-2 and TRBJ2-1; 8 nucleotides match TRBD1. The V segment lost 5 bases and the J segment 5 bases; nucleotides outside the gene matches: 11. The CDR3 covers 16 residues. Germline V gene sequence: CDR1 SGHTA, CDR2 FQGNSA.

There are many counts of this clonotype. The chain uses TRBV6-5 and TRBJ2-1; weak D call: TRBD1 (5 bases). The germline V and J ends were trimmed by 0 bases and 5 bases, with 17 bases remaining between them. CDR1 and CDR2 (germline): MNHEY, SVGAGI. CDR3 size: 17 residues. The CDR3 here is CASSYSRRATGNNEQFF. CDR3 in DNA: TGTGCCAGCAGTTACTCGAGGAGAGCAACAGGCAACAATGAGCAGTTCTTC.

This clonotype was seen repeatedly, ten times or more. CDR3 sequence reads: CASSSRTDRRLYEQYF. The DNA for the CDR3 is TGTGCCAGCAGCTCCCGGACGGACAGGCGATTGTACGAGCAGTACTTC. The chain carries TRBV11-2 and TRBJ2-7, with 7 bases matching TRBD1. The length of the CDR3 is 16 residues. J was trimmed by 4 bases and V by 4 bases; bases with no gene match: 13. CDR1 is SGHAT, CDR2 FQNNGV, per germline.

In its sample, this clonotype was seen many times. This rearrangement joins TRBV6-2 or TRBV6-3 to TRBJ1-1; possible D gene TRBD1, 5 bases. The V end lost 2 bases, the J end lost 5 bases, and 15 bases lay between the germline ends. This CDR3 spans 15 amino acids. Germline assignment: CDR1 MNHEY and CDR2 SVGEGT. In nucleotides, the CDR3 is TGTGCCAGCAGTTACGGAAGCGGGGCGCGGACTGAAGCTTTCTTT. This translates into CASSYGSGARTEAFF.

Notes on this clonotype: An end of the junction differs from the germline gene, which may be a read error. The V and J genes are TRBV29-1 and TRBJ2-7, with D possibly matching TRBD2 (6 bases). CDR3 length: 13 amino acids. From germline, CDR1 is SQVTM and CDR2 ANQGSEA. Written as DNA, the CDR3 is TGTAGCGTCAGGGTCGCGGGGCTCTGTGAGCAGTACTTC. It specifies CSVRVAGLCEQYF.

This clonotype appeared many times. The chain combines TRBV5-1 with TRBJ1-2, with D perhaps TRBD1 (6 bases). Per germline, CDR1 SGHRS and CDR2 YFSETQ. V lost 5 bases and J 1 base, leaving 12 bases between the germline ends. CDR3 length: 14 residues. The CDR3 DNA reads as TGCGCCAGCAGGTTTTCGGACAGTAACTATGGCTACACCTTC. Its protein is CASRFSDSNYGYTF.

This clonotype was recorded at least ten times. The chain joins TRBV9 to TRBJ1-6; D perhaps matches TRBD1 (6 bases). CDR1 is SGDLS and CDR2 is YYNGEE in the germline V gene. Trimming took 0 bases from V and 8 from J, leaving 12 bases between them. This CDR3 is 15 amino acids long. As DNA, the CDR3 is TGTGCCAGCAGCGTAGGCGGGGGCACGGATTCACCCCTCCACTTT. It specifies CASSVGGGTDSPLHF.